This T cell receptor beta chain comes out of a study of cytomegalovirus exposure and HLA in healthy donors. Study context: An early data release held tens of millions of unique TCRs from HLA-typed donors.

General study results and limits: Prior analysis indicated that the majority of TCR beta V segments exhibited productivity approximately 87% or approximately 30% of the time.

Vbeta (60) and Jbeta (13) primers were used in the PCR. Original processing notes: About 11 million of about 88 million unique TCR beta chains were shared, per a later count. The protocol was immunoSEQ multiplex PCR, while the TCRdb copy is restricted to in-frame clones and leaves out a portion. D and trimming were read from the DNA, whereas the V and J calls and clone size are those reported in that table. Of some 130,000 clones in the sample, roughly 78% were seen once. On this clone: Its antigen is still unknown.

CDR3 length: 14 amino acids. Germline loops: CDR1 SEHNR, CDR2 FQNEAQ (reference sequence). The V end lost 1 base, the J end lost 1 base, and 5 bases lay between the germline ends. This rearrangement joins TRBV7-9 to TRBJ2-1; tentative D call: TRBD1 (5 bases). This TCR derives from a man aged 30 to 39 in good health. The sequencing input was PBMCs. The CDR3 DNA follows: TGTGCCAGCAGCTTAGACAGGTCCTACAATGAGCAGTTCTTC. It specifies CASSLDRSYNEQFF. Using reference TRBV7-9 and TRBJ2-1 for the parts outside the CDR3, the full variable domain is DTGVSQNPRHKITKRGQNVTFRCDPISEHNRLYWYRQTLGQGPEFLTYFQNEAQLEKSRLLSDRFSAERPKGSFSTLEIQRTEQGDSAMYLCASSLDRSYNEQFFGPGTRLTVL.